What follows describes a single T cell receptor beta chain. This clone has only a few counts. This receptor's antigen is unknown. Base qualities are not provided; no much larger clone lies one nucleotide away. The cohort comprised some 700 healthy bone marrow donors. At the time of sampling, all cohort members were nominally healthy, though unrecorded immune exposures were likely present. The donor tested CMV seronegative, placing the donor among the roughly 350 seronegative members of the cohort. Each donor provided a peripheral blood sample, and peripheral blood mononuclear cells were used for TCR beta sequencing. Genomic DNA was extracted from the blood cell samples with the Qiagen DNeasy Blood Extraction Kit. The library was produced with the immunoSEQ multiplex PCR assay. A mixture of 60 forward primers for TCR Vbeta segments and 13 reverse primers for TCR Jbeta segments was used in the multiplex PCR. A multiplex PCR assay on genomic DNA amplified the CDR3 region of rearranged TCR beta genes. The amplified TCR beta libraries were sequenced on the Illumina HiSeq System as 87-base-pair reads. On the study's bioinformatics: Across the 600 to 700 repertoires, a later analysis counted some 81 million unique TCR beta chains, roughly 11 million of which were shared by at least two donors. A nearest-neighbor algorithm error-corrected the raw reads and collapsed the reads into unique sequences, merging closely related sequences to remove PCR and sequencing errors. CDR3 sequences were aligned to IMGT reference sequences to assign V, D and J gene segments. For a sequence to be retained, a match of at least six nucleotides to both a V gene segment and a J gene segment was required. A rearrangement counted as productive if the CDR3 had no stop codons and remained in frame with V and J, and every other rearrangement counted as non-productive. Following IMGT convention, CDR3 was defined as the stretch from the second conserved V-encoded cysteine up to the conserved J-encoded phenylalanine. In an earlier analysis of approximately 590 of the donors, sequences lacking an unambiguous match to a single V gene segment were excluded. In an earlier analysis of several hundred of the donors, a V segment was called functional when productive rearrangements were above 56.7%, and segregating when the standard deviation between donors exceeded 5%. A statistical classification framework was developed to diagnose cytomegalovirus status using the catalog of TCR beta chain sequences. In a later analysis, TCR nucleotide sequences were compared against IMGT/GENE-DB human TR gene sequences so that V and J genes could be assigned. The TCRdist pipeline was used in a later analysis to assign CDR3 sequences and most-parsimonious VDJ recombination scenarios. A later analysis defined each TCR beta chain by its CDR3 amino acid sequence plus V-gene family, and excluded reads lacking a unique V-gene family. As a way to deal with suspected cross-contamination and a sequencing artifact, a later analysis dropped 592 nucleotide sequences that were highly shared and had low generation probability. In a later analysis, a clonal expansion index was calculated for each public chain from normalized within-repertoire ranks of inferred template counts. In a later analysis, generation probabilities were computed using a VDJ recombination model fitted to out-of-frame rearrangements, and the results were checked against IGoR. Hypergeometric tests were used in a later analysis to score TCR-TCR, TCR-HLA and TCR-CMV co-occurrence, with a repertoire-size bias correction applied to the TCR pairs. A later analysis estimated false discovery rates by permuting HLA or CMV assignments 20 times. In a later analysis, co-occurring TCRs were grouped with DBSCAN, and TCRdist sequence similarity was added when clustering was performed within HLA-allele-positive subsets. Repertoires with fewer than 30,000 or more than 120,000 public chains were left out of co-occurrence clustering, as were four to six repertoires with anomalous nucleotide sharing. Entries here come from immuneACCESS through TCRdb and include only in-frame sequences with V and J called. Some clones fail to appear in such tables; in the studies checked, an unresolved V gene covers under half of the shortfall, and the cause of the remainder is unknown. V, J and clone size are taken as reported in that table, and D and trimming were inferred from the DNA itself. A total of fewer than 90,000 clones appear in this sample, approximately 76% of them only once. 1.1% to 1.5% of the sample is in the top ten clones.

The data are from a study of cytomegalovirus exposure and HLA in healthy donors listed by TCRdb under 2017. Study-level background: An earlier analysis of some 600 of the donors reported about 300 Gb of sequence data and around 100 million unique TCR beta sequences obtained from about 200 million T cells. Five DR-DQ haplotypes were handled as single units for association and clustering because linkage in the cohort was strong. Donor age, sex, ethnicity and CMV serostatus were compiled alongside the repertoire data. The study was designed to test whether signatures of past pathogen exposure could be identified by cataloging public T cell receptors. In a later analysis, previously published TCR beta repertoires from fewer than 750 donors were re-analyzed and high-resolution HLA genotyping was added so that TCR occurrence patterns could be studied. The genetic ancestry cluster associated with self-reported Caucasian donors included 81% of the roughly 360 genotyped donors. Rather than using new phenotypic data, the later analysis identified candidate immune exposures from TCR beta sequences and from how often those sequences occurred across donors. Across approximately 420 genotyped donors of the cohort, an average of about 240,000 unique TCR beta nucleotide sequences per donor were sequenced, and around 20% of those sequences were non-productive. In addition to the first cohort of roughly 700 subjects, a separate validation cohort of 120 different subjects was used. The study used immunosequencing to profile the T cell repertoires of hundreds of subjects and linked those repertoires to cytomegalovirus serostatus. A later genetic analysis took genome-wide SNP genotypes for about 65% of the 666 donors and used that subset as a discovery cohort. Every repertoire in the discovery cohort had been generated on one and the same sequencing platform. An early release that covered around 590 HLA-typed donors contained approximately 300 gigabases of sequencing data and tens of millions of unique TCR sequences. Typing coverage varied by locus: roughly 629-630 donors for A, B, C, DRB1 and DQB1; roughly 510 for DQA1; more than 600 for DPA1; 450 to 480 for DPB1. An earlier analysis of some 500 of the donors used high-throughput TCR beta sequencing to judge whether each TCR beta V gene segment behaved as functional or pseudogenic. The study combined high-throughput TCR immunosequencing, statistical association of individual TCRs with disease status, and machine learning to predict cytomegalovirus infection status. HLA typing included class I and class II loci at four-digit resolution.

The investigation overall reported the following: A few of the identified cytomegalovirus-associated TCR beta chains were confirmed in vitro to be specific for cytomegalovirus antigens. The sequencing pipeline was judged likely to have produced a cluster of highly shared sequence variants as a technical artifact. Because some donors lacked HLA typing at each locus, the association tests relied only on the typed subset. Roughly uniform sequencing depth across donors was assumed in presence/absence analyses, although this assumption may not hold. Correlated functional status among segregating V segments might reflect linkage disequilibrium, but an unknown experimental factor could not be ruled out. V-gene and J-gene trimming of TCR beta chains was associated with a missense DCLRE1C variant in a later genetic analysis, and the association was replicated in an independent cohort. The authors suggested that the approach could potentially be extended to other disease states and immunological phenotypes. In a later analysis, TCR association rates were found to vary across HLA loci, with the most associated TCRs seen for DRB1 alleles and the fewest for HLA-C alleles. An earlier analysis of approximately 590 of the donors showed that most TCR beta V segments appeared in productive rearrangements either about 87% or about 30% of the time, which broadly matched IMGT annotations. In a later analysis, HLA-associated TCR beta chains showed more clonal expansion and lower generation probabilities than non-associated chains that were equally common. A further reported finding was that TCR beta sequences accurately predicted the HLA-A and HLA-B alleles for most subjects in the first cohort. Only TCR beta chains were sequenced in this cohort, and the absence of alpha or paired-chain data limited detectable features. Immune exposure information for the cohort was limited to CMV serostatus. In a later analysis, several top co-occurrence clusters were reported to appear linked to parvovirus B19, influenza, CMV and Epstein-Barr virus. Compared with the approximately 720-donor mean, donors in an Asian-associated ancestry cluster had fewer N-insertions in productive TCRs, according to a later genetic analysis. The 87-base-pair reads could not distinguish some IMGT-functional V segments, including TRBV6-2 and TRBV6-3, so those segments were excluded. Because counts were too low, about 17 rarely observed V segments, including chromosome 9 orphons, were excluded from the earlier analysis of fewer than 650 of the donors. The study listed 164 TCR beta chains as associated with cytomegalovirus. In both the original and validation cohorts, the classifier was reported to diagnose cytomegalovirus status with high specificity and sensitivity. Specific HLA alleles were associated with 15,000 to 20,000 TCR beta sequences at a false discovery rate of 0.05 in a later analysis. While some public TCRs were present in many individuals, most TCR sequences turned up only very rarely across donors. Strong co-occurrence of HLA alleles, especially DR and DQ, made assigning TCR associations to individual alleles difficult. According to a later analysis, most CMV-associated TCR beta chains appeared to be HLA-restricted, and the HLA associations seemed to be driven largely by CMV exposure.

A distance of 14 bases separates the germline ends of V and J, which lose 6 bases and 6 bases respectively. CDR1 is given as MDHEN and CDR2 as SYDVKM, both from the germline V gene. The CDR3 runs 13 amino acids, cysteine and phenylalanine included. Of all the DNA, just the CDR3 is kept, 39 bases in frame from base 1. The source is a male donor in good health and CMV-seronegative. Sequenced material: PBMCs. The sequence joins TRBV28 to TRBJ1-2; the D segment cannot be called with confidence. Here the CDR3 is given as CASRYDTSNGYTF. The bases read TGTGCCAGCAGATATGACACGAGCAATGGCTACACCTTC.